Listed here are 32 T cell receptor beta chains from one sample, sequenced in a study of shared clonotypes between healthy human individuals. Measured with immunoSEQ multiplex PCR; TCRdb has only the in-frame clones, and not every one. Seen here are 1.5 million to 2.5 million clones, about 95% observed once, and the top ten hold under 1.5%. The naive CD8 population came from CD45RO-negative cells selected for CCR7, without terminally differentiated effector memory CD45RA+ cells. Sequenced sample: naive CD8+ T cells sorted from blood. These receptors were obtained from a man aged 18 to 29 in good health.

This chain uses TRBV5-6 with TRBJ2-1; no definite D call. This CDR3 is 15 amino acids long. V gave up 4 bases and J gave up 0 bases, with 11 bases separating them. Germline-derived CDR1 and CDR2 are SGHDT and YYEEEE. The CDR3: CASSLGFLSYNEQFF. The DNA for the CDR3 is TGTGCCAGCAGCCTCGGGTTCCTCTCCTACAATGAGCAGTTCTTC.

The V and J genes are TRBV5-1 and TRBJ1-1; D not resolved. Germline V CDR1 and CDR2: SGHRS, YFSETQ. The germline V and J ends were trimmed by 4 bases and 3 bases, with 10 bases remaining between them. The CDR3 is 13 amino acids. CDR3 loop: CASSPRVYTEAFF. CDR3 coding DNA: TGCGCCAGCAGCCCGAGGGTGTACACTGAAGCTTTCTTT.

The chain recombines TRBV7-6 with TRBJ2-7; D gene uncertain. Deletions cut 0 bases from V and 4 bases from J, with 7 bases between. The CDR3 contains 13 residues. In germline, CDR1 is SGHVS, CDR2 FNYEAQ. CDR3 nucleotide sequence: TGTGCCAGCAGCTTAGCGCTCAGTTACGAGCAGTACTTC. It encodes CASSLALSYEQYF. Variable domain in full (rest from reference TRBV7-6 and TRBJ2-7): GAGVSQSPRYKVTKRGQDVALRCDPISGHVSLYWYRQALGQGPEFLTYFNYEAQQDKSGLPNDRFSAERPEGSISTLTIQRTEQRDSAMYRCASSLALSYEQYFGPGTRLTVT.

The V gene is TRBV19, the J gene TRBJ2-2; 7 bases agree with TRBD2. CDR1 is LNHDA and CDR2 is SQIVND in the germline V gene (reference sequence). The CDR3 is 13 residues long. V dropped 3 bases and J dropped 8; count of bases not matched to a gene: 3. The CDR3 spells CASSISGGGELFF. The CDR3 DNA is TGTGCCAGTAGTATTTCGGGAGGAGGGGAGCTGTTTTTT.

This clone was detected only once. The chain couples TRBV2 to TRBJ2-7; the match to TRBD2 covers 13 bases. This CDR3 is 19 amino acids long. Germline V lookup: CDR1 SNHLY, CDR2 FYNNEI. The junction had 20 bases not matched to a gene; V was cut back by 6 bases and J by 6 bases. The CDR3: CASRGLGTPGLAGPSEQYF. The CDR3 bases are TGTGCCAGCAGAGGACTTGGAACTCCGGGACTAGCGGGACCCTCCGAGCAGTACTTC.

CDR3: CASSFWGEGGYTF. The CDR3 nucleotides read TGTGCCAGCAGTTTTTGGGGGGAGGGCGGCTACACCTTC. The gene calls are TRBV27 and TRBJ1-2; D is possibly TRBD1 (5 bases). The length of the CDR3 is 13 residues. V lost 3 bases, J lost 8 bases, and 13 bases lay in between. Germline loops: CDR1 MNHEY, CDR2 SMNVEV (reference sequence).

The chain has TRBV11-2 and TRBJ2-7; 9 bases fit TRBD1. From germline, CDR1 is SGHAT and CDR2 FQNNGV. The ends lost 3 bases at V and 4 bases at J; junction bases unmatched: 10. The CDR3 runs to 16 residues. The CDR3 protein is CASSLGRDRALYEQYF. The DNA of the CDR3 is TGTGCCAGCAGCTTGGGCCGGGACAGGGCCCTTTACGAGCAGTACTTC. Complete variable domain (other parts from reference TRBV11-2 and TRBJ2-7): EAGVAQSPRYKIIEKRQSVAFWCNPISGHATLYWYQQILGQGPKLLIQFQNNGVVDDSQLPKDRFSAERLKGVDSTLKIQPAKLEDSAVYLCASSLGRDRALYEQYFGPGTRLTVT.

Turning to this clone: One end of the junction varies from germline; a read error may be responsible. This rearrangement joins TRBV13 to TRBJ2-1, with 11 bases matching TRBD2. CDR1 PRHDT and CDR2 FYEKMQ come from the germline V gene (reference sequence). The CDR3 runs 17 residues. This CDR3 is CASSVGTSGPSEDEQFF. The CDR3 coding sequence is TGTGCCAGCAGCGTAGGGACTAGCGGACCATCGGAGGATGAGCAGTTCTTC.

The V and J genes are TRBV5-6 and TRBJ2-7; D is possibly TRBD2 (5 bases). Trimming shortened V by 2 bases and J by 3 bases, and 12 bases separated the two germline ends. Germline V gives CDR1 SGHDT, CDR2 YYEEEE. CDR3 length: 14 residues. The CDR3 nucleotides are TGTGCCAGCAGCTTTGGGAGTCCGAACTACGAGCAGTACTTC. It yields the protein CASSFGSPNYEQYF.

The sample holds a few counts of this clone. V usage is TRBV9 and J usage is TRBJ1-2; 7 bases line up with TRBD1. V was clipped by 5 bases and J by 4 bases; unmatched bases: 8. Germline values: CDR1 SGDLS, CDR2 YYNGEE. This CDR3 has 14 amino acids. The DNA for the CDR3 is TGTGCCAGCAGTCTCGGACAGGCGACCTATGGCTACACCTTC. The encoded protein is CASSLGQATYGYTF.

The chain links TRBV7-9 to TRBJ1-1; 7 bases fit TRBD1. The CDR3 loop spans 13 amino acids. V was clipped by 7 bases and J by 3 bases; unmatched bases: 5. Germline-derived CDR1 and CDR2 are SEHNR and FQNEAQ (reference sequence). DNA for the CDR3: TGTGCCAGCACAGGGGGAGGACACACTGAAGCTTTCTTT. It translates to CASTGGGHTEAFF.

The count of this clone is one. CDR3 DNA: TGTGCCAGCAGCTCCCGGTCTGTCTACGAGCAGTACTTC. Its translation is CASSSRSVYEQYF. V usage is TRBV7-8 and J usage is TRBJ2-7; no clear D gene. Per germline, CDR1 SGHVS and CDR2 FQNEAQ. V was pared by 4 bases and J by 3 bases, with 10 bases between. The CDR3 consists of 13 residues.

The genes are TRBV4-3 and TRBJ1-1; D is unresolved. Germline CDR1 is LGHNA and CDR2 is YSLEER. The CDR3 loop spans 13 amino acids. The V end lost 0 bases, the J end lost 10 bases, and 12 bases lay between the germline ends. CDR3 bases: TGCGCCAGCAGCCAAGATATAGAGGAGATAGCTTTCTTT. As protein: CASSQDIEEIAFF.

V and J are TRBV6-1 and TRBJ2-7; 7 bases are a match to TRBD2. The CDR3 loop spans 14 amino acids. Germline-derived CDR1 and CDR2 are MNHNS and SASEGT. Unmatched junction bases numbered 8, after V lost 5 bases and J lost 4 bases. The DNA for the CDR3 is TGTGCCAGCAGTAACATTGGGGGGGGGTACGAGCAGTACTTC. Amino acid sequence: CASSNIGGGYEQYF.

The V call is TRBV7-9, the J call TRBJ1-4; D unresolved. The germline V and J ends were trimmed by 4 bases and 6 bases, with 18 bases remaining between them. Per germline, CDR1 SEHNR and CDR2 FQNEAQ (reference sequence). This CDR3 is built from 16 residues. As DNA, the CDR3 is TGTGCCAGCAGCTCCCATCTATCAGGCGCCTATGAAAAACTGTTTTTT. Protein: CASSSHLSGAYEKLFF. Filled out from reference TRBV7-9 and TRBJ1-4, the complete variable domain reads DTGVSQNPRHKITKRGQNVTFRCDPISEHNRLYWYRQTLGQGPEFLTYFQNEAQLEKSRLLSDRFSAERPKGSFSTLEIQRTEQGDSAMYLCASSSHLSGAYEKLFFGSGTQLSVL.

This clone was recorded only once. The V call is TRBV13, the J call TRBJ1-2; the D gene is possibly TRBD1 (6 bases). The length of the CDR3 is 16 residues. Germline V gene data show CDR1 as PRHDT and CDR2 as FYEKMQ (reference sequence). Trimming left V 6 bases short and J 0 bases short, with 17 bases between. CDR3 DNA: TGTGCCAGCAGGCAAACTGGGACACCAGCTAACTATGGCTACACCTTC. Its protein product is CASRQTGTPANYGYTF. Drawing the rest from reference TRBV13 and TRBJ1-2, the complete variable domain is AAGVIQSPRHLIKEKRETATLKCYPIPRHDTVYWYQQGPGQDPQFLISFYEKMQSDKGSIPDRFSAQQFSDYHSELNMSSLELGDSALYFCASRQTGTPANYGYTFGSGTRLTVV.

Note on this clone: This sample includes further DNA sequences coding for the same CDR3. V usage is TRBV6-5 and J usage is TRBJ2-5; no clear D gene. The germline gives CDR1 MNHEY, CDR2 SVGAGI. Between the trimmed V and J ends, which lost 5 bases and 3 bases, there was a span of 7 bases. The CDR3 runs 12 residues. This CDR3 is CASSPDEETQYF. The DNA for the CDR3 is TGTGCCAGCAGTCCCGATGAAGAGACCCAGTACTTC.

This chain connects TRBV4-1 to TRBJ1-3; possible D gene TRBD1, 5 bases. This CDR3 is 17 amino acids long. V was pared by 1 base and J by 3 bases, with 16 bases between. CDR1 is MGHRA, CDR2 YSYEKL, per germline. CDR3 sequence (DNA): TGCGCCAGCAGCCAAGTGCTGGGACCGGTCGTTGGAAACACCATATATTTT. It codes for CASSQVLGPVVGNTIYF.

The J gene is TRBJ2-1, the V gene TRBV19; 15 bases line up with TRBD2. Trimming cost V 2 bases and J 8 bases; bases outside gene matches: 16. Germline CDR1 LNHDA, CDR2 SQIVND (reference sequence). The CDR3 consists of 20 residues. The CDR3 loop is CASSITLLGLAGGPSHEQFF. Here the CDR3 DNA reads TGTGCCAGTAGTATAACCCTCCTCGGACTAGCGGGAGGGCCATCACATGAGCAGTTCTTC. Complete variable domain (other parts from reference TRBV19 and TRBJ2-1): DGGITQSPKYLFRKEGQNVTLSCEQNLNHDAMYWYRQDPGQGLRLIYYSQIVNDFQKGDIAEGYSVSREKKESFPLTVTSAQKNPTAFYLCASSITLLGLAGGPSHEQFFGPGTRLTVL.

The chain is built from TRBV7-2 and TRBJ1-5; 10 bases are shared with TRBD1. V gave up 4 bases and J gave up 0 bases; unmatched junction bases: 12. From germline, CDR1 is SGHTA and CDR2 FQGNSA. The CDR3 loop spans 19 amino acids. CDR3 DNA sequence: TGTGCCAGCAGCTCCACTACCGGACAGGGGGGATATAGCAATCAGCCCCAGCATTTT. Encoded protein: CASSSTTGQGGYSNQPQHF.

The chain joins TRBV6-6 to TRBJ2-1; 9 nucleotides align to TRBD2. Per germline, CDR1 MNHNY and CDR2 SVGAGI (reference sequence). The CDR3 is made up of 15 amino acids. V lost 0 bases and J lost 8; bases outside the gene matches: 5. CDR3 protein: CASSYSASGVDEQFF. CDR3 DNA: TGTGCCAGCAGTTACTCGGCTAGCGGGGTGGATGAGCAGTTCTTC.

V gene TRBV6-5 combines with J gene TRBJ2-4, with 9 bases that match TRBD2. Germline V gives CDR1 MNHEY, CDR2 SVGAGI. CDR3 length equals 15 residues. V was pared by 6 bases and J by 0 bases, with 3 bases of the junction left unmatched. CDR3 nucleotide sequence: TGTGCCAGCAGATCACTAGCGGGAGCCAAAAACATTCAGTACTTC. Its translation is CASRSLAGAKNIQYF.

This clone appeared a single time. The chain is built from TRBV6-5 and TRBJ1-1; no definite D call. CDR1 and CDR2 from the germline V gene are MNHEY and SVGAGI. V dropped 1 base and J dropped 1 base, with 10 bases sitting between them. CDR3 size: 15 residues. For the CDR3, the DNA is TGTGCCAGCAGTTACTGGGTAGGCCGGAACACTGAAGCTTTCTTT. As protein: CASSYWVGRNTEAFF.

The V call is TRBV4-1, the J call TRBJ2-1; unclear D gene. The CDR3 is made up of 15 amino acids. Germline CDR1 is MGHRA and CDR2 is YSYEKL. The V gene lost 4 bases and the J gene lost 5 bases, with 15 bases spanning the gap. The CDR3 DNA is TGCGCCAGCAGCCCCCCGATTCCTGGGGACAATGAGCAGTTCTTC. Its protein product is CASSPPIPGDNEQFF.

The genes are TRBV18 and TRBJ2-5; D gene ambiguous. The V end lost 5 bases, the J end lost 5 bases, and 18 bases lay between the germline ends. From germline, CDR1 is KGHSH and CDR2 LQKENI. The CDR3 is made up of 15 amino acids. CDR3 in amino acids: CASSSIRLYHETQYF. CDR3 sequence (DNA): TGTGCCAGCTCATCTATCCGCCTGTATCATGAGACCCAGTACTTC.

This chain links TRBV29-1 with TRBJ2-7; either TRBD1 or TRBD2 may fit D (5 bases each). In germline, CDR1 is SQVTM, CDR2 ANQGSEA. The CDR3 is 12 residues long. Trimming stripped 3 bases from V and 9 bases from J, with 15 bases between. CDR3 sequence reads: CSVEGELVGQYF. CDR3 coding DNA: TGCAGCGTTGAGGGGGAATTGGTCGGGCAGTACTTC.

The CDR3 region has the DNA TGTGCCAGCAGTTTAAGTTCCAGATTCGACGGCTACACCTTC. This codes for CASSLSSRFDGYTF. The rearrangement links TRBV27 to TRBJ1-2; unclear D gene. The CDR3 covers 14 residues. Trimming removed 2 bases from V and 8 bases from J, with 15 bases in between. Germline assignment: CDR1 MNHEY and CDR2 SMNVEV (reference sequence).

This clone occurred once. The V call is TRBV11-2, the J call TRBJ1-3; D not resolved. CDR3 length: 16 residues. With 5 bases removed from V and 7 bases from J, the gap between germline ends came to 21 bases. CDR1 and CDR2 from the germline V gene are SGHAT and FQNNGV. In DNA, the CDR3 is TGTGCCAGCAGCCACCCCAAAAGTAGTCTCTTGAACACCATATATTTT. Its translation is CASSHPKSSLLNTIYF.

V usage is TRBV7-2 and J usage is TRBJ2-3; D may be TRBD2 (5 bases). The V end was cut by 4 bases, the J end by 5 bases, with 16 bases between. This CDR3 has 15 amino acids. The germline V gene encodes CDR1 SGHTA and CDR2 FQGNSA. In DNA, the CDR3 is TGTGCCAGCAGCTCTTTCCCGGCCGAGGGAGATACGCAGTATTTT. This translates into CASSSFPAEGDTQYF.

The rearrangement joins TRBV25-1 to TRBJ2-3; TRBD2 agrees at 7 bases. Germline V lookup: CDR1 MGHDK, CDR2 SYGVNS. The CDR3 totals 12 residues. With V trimmed by 7 bases and J by 6 bases, 4 bases remained unmatched. The DNA for the CDR3 is TGTGCCAGCACAAGCGGGATGGATACGCAGTATTTT. Translating gives CASTSGMDTQYF.

This clone has a handful of counts. The rearrangement joins TRBV9 to TRBJ1-2, with D hard to call. Germline CDR1 and CDR2: SGDLS and YYNGEE. The CDR3 extends over 10 amino acids. V gave up 3 bases and J gave up 14 bases, with 11 bases separating them. The CDR3 DNA reads TGTGCCAGCAGCGGCCATCTGAGGACCTTC. It translates to CASSGHLRTF.

As DNA, the CDR3 is TGTGCCATCAGTAACCGGGACAGGGAAAACTACGAGCAGTACTTC. It is translated as CAISNRDRENYEQYF. V gene TRBV10-3 combines with J gene TRBJ2-7; TRBD1 aligns across 9 bases. V trimming: 5 bases; J trimming: 3 bases; junction bases outside the gene matches: 8. This CDR3 has 15 residues. In germline, CDR1 is ENHRY, CDR2 SYGVKD.